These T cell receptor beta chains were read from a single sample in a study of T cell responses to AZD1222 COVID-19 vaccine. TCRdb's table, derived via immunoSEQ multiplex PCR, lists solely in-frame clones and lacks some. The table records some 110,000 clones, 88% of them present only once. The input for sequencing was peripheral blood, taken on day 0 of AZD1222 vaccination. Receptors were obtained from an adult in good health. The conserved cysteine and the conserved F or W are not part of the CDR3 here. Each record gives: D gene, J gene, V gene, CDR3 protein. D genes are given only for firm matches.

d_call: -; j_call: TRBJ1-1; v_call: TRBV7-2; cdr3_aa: ASSHRGPTEAF
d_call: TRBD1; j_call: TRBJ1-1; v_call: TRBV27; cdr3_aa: ASSLAGGEAF
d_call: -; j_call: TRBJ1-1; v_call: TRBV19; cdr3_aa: ASSIEVTGIEAF
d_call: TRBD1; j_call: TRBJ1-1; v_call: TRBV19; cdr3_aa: ASSIGTEPEAF
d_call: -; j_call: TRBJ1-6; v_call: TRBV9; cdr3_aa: ASSVAPGTNSPLH
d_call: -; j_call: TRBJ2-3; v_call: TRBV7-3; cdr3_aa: ASSLGAATDTQY
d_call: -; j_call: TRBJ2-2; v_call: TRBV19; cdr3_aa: ASRGTGELF
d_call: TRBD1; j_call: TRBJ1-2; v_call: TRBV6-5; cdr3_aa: ASSQGVVLYGYT
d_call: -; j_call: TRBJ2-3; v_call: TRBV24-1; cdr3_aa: ATSDPTGAMNTDTQY
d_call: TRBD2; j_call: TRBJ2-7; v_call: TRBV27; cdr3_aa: ASRPAGGIYEQY
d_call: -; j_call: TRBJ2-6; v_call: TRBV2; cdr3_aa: ASSETGANVLT
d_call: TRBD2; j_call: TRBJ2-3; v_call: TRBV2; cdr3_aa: ASSLLRGSGGRTDTQY
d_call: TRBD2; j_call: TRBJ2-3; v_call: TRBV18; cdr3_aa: ASSAAGSTDTQY
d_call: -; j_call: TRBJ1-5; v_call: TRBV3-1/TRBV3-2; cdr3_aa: ASSTGPVWRNQPQH
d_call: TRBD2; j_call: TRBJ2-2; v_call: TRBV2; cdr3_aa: ASSEYGTSFAGELF
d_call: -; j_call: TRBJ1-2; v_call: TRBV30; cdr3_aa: AWSSETAANYGYT
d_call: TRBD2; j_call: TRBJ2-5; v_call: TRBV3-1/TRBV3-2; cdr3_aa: ASSQFGGCLAGYQETQY
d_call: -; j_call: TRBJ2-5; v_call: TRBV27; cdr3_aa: ASSETRQIQETQY
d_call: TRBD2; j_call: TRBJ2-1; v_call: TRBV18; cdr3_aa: ASSPRTSVHNEQF
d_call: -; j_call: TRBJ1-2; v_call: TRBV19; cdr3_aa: ASSMFYGYT
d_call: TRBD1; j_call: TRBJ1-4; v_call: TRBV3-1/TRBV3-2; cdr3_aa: ASSQDRGLSTNEKLF
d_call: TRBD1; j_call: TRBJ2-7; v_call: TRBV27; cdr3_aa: ASSLAGQGLYEQY
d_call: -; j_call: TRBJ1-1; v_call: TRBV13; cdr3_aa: ASSLRGGRGTEAF
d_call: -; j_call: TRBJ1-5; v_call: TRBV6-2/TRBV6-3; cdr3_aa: ASSYRAAQNQPQH
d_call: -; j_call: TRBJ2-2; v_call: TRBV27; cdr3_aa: ASSPTSARDTGELF
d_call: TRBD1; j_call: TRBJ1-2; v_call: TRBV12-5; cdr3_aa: ASGLPTGDYGYT
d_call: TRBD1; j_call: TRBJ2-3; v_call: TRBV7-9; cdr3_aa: ASSVYRGYSTDTQY
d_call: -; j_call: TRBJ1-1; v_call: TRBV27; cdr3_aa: ASSFGGPNTEAF
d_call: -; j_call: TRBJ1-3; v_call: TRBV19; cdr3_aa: ASIYMGYSSGNTIY
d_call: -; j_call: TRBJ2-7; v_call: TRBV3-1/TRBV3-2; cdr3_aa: ASSQQGPLSYEQY
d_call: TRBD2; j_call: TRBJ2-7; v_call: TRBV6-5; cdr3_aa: ASRLPLAGDYEQY
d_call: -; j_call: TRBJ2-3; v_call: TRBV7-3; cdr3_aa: ASSLTGGTDTQY
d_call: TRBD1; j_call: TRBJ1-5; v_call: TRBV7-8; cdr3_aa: ASSLADRGGQPQH
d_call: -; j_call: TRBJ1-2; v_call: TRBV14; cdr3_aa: ASSHPRDYGYT
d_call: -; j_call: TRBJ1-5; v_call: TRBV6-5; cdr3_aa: AGGSGPVNQPQH
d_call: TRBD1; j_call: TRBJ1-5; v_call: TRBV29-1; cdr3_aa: SVVTGGNQPQH
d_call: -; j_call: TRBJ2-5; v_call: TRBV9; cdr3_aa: ASSVGLLAGTETQY
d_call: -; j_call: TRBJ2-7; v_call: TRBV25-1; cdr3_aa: ASSDRQGRNEQY
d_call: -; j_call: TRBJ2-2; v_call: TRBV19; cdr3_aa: ASSIGPRSRELF
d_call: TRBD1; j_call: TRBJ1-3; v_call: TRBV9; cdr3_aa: ASSAPTGARVGTGNTIY
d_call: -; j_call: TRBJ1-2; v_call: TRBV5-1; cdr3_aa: ASSLDLGESGYT
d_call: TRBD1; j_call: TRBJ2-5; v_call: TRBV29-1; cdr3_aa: SGQPGQGGWETQY
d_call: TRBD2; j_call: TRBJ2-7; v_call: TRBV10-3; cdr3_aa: AADSRGTEQY
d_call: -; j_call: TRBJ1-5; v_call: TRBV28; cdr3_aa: ATRLQDYQPQH
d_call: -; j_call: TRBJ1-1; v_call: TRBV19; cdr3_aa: ASSIFPGGAVNTEAF
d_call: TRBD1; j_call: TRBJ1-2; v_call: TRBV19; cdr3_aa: ASSKHFLTTGASSSGYGYT
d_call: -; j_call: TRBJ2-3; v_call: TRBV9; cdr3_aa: ASSEAGALNTQY
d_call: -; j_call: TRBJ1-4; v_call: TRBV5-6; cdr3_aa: ASSLVSVDGNQKLF
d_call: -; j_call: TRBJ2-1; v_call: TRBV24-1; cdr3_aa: ATKGPNEQF
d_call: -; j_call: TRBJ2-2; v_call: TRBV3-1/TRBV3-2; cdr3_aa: ASSQGGWESANTGELF
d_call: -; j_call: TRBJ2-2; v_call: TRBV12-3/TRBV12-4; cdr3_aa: ASSFGQTGELF
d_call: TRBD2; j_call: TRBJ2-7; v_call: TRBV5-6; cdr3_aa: ASSLVLAGGPGEQY